Below are 18 T cell receptor beta chains sequenced from a single sample in a study of blood T cell repertoires in COVID-19. Sequencing was performed with immunoSEQ multiplex PCR; in TCRdb, only in-frame clones are kept and a portion is missing. The sample includes approximately 230,000 clones, under 90% seen only once; the top ten take about 20%. The sample taken for sequencing was peripheral blood. The receptor source for this set is a man under 40 with active or convalescent COVID-19.

This clone occurred once. The rearrangement joins TRBV7-2 to TRBJ2-3, with 9 positions matching TRBD1. The CDR3 is 15 residues long. V was pared by 5 bases and J by 4 bases, with 7 bases of the junction left unmatched. The germline V gene encodes CDR1 SGHTA and CDR2 FQGNSA. Here the CDR3 reads CASSLQGAGADTQYF. The DNA of the CDR3 is TGTGCCAGCAGCCTACAGGGGGCCGGGGCAGATACGCAGTATTTT.

V and J are TRBV7-3 and TRBJ2-1, with TRBD2 matching 7 bases. J lost 6 bases, V lost 0 bases, and 8 bases had no gene match. The length of the CDR3 is 16 residues. CDR1 and CDR2 from the germline V gene are SGHTA and FQGTGA. The CDR3 region has the DNA TGTGCCAGCAGCTTAACGGGGGGGACTCCAAGCAATGAGCAGTTCTTC. Translating gives CASSLTGGTPSNEQFF. Filled out from reference TRBV7-3 and TRBJ2-1, the complete variable domain reads GAGVSQTPSNKVTEKGKYVELRCDPISGHTALYWYRQSLGQGPEFLIYFQGTGAADDSGLPNDRFFAVRPEGSVSTLKIQRTERGDSAVYLCASSLTGGTPSNEQFFGPGTRLTVL.

The rearrangement links TRBV5-5 to TRBJ1-4; D might be TRBD1 (6 bases). Deletions cut 3 bases from V and 8 bases from J, with 17 bases between. The CDR3 is made up of 15 amino acids. The germline gives CDR1 SGHKS, CDR2 YYEKEE (reference sequence). The CDR3 spells CASSYLGTNTEKLFF. The CDR3 DNA follows: TGTGCCAGCAGCTATCTGGGGACAAACACCGAAAAACTGTTTTTT.

The gene calls are TRBV27 and TRBJ2-7; 10 nucleotides agree with TRBD1. Germline assignment: CDR1 MNHEY and CDR2 SMNVEV (reference sequence). V lost 0 bases, J lost 4 bases, and 3 bases stayed unmatched. This CDR3 spans 15 amino acids. The CDR3 region has the DNA TGTGCCAGCAGTTTATCCCGGGACAGGGGTTACGAGCAGTACTTC. Amino acids: CASSLSRDRGYEQYF.

This clone has just a few counts. V and J are TRBV10-2 and TRBJ1-3; possibly TRBD1 for D (5 bases). The V end was cut by 5 bases, the J end by 3 bases, with 11 bases between. Germline V gives CDR1 WSHSY, CDR2 SAAADI. The CDR3 totals 14 residues. CDR3 nucleotides: TGCGCCAGCAGTAGGGGCCTCGATGGAAACACCATATATTTT. Translation gives CASSRGLDGNTIYF.

The CDR3 region has the DNA TGTGCCAGCAGCTACGCCCCGGGGGTCTACAATGAGCAGTTCTTC. Protein product: CASSYAPGVYNEQFF. The chain is built from TRBV7-2 and TRBJ2-1, with D tentatively TRBD2 (6 bases). The CDR3 runs 15 residues. CDR1 and CDR2 from the germline V gene are SGHTA and FQGNSA. Trimming shortened V by 4 bases and J by 3 bases, and 13 bases separated the two germline ends.

V usage is TRBV12-2 and J usage is TRBJ2-3; TRBD2 is the table's D call and was not checked against the DNA. TRBV12-2 is reported as a pseudogene. CDR3 length: 15 amino acids. CDR3 sequence: CASRSPGGAVDTQYF. The CDR3 region has the DNA TGTGCAAGTCGCTCCCCGGGGGGGGCAGTAGATACGCAGTATTTT.

The V and J genes are TRBV6-4 and TRBJ2-1; the D gene is possibly TRBD2 (5 bases). The CDR3 spans 17 residues. Germline lookup yields CDR1 MRHNA and CDR2 SNTAGT. Deletions cut 0 bases from V and 0 bases from J, with 12 bases between. The CDR3 nucleotides are TGTGCCAGCAGTGACTCGGCAGCGGTTAGCTCCTACAATGAGCAGTTCTTC. Translated: CASSDSAAVSSYNEQFF.

The J gene is TRBJ2-3, the V gene TRBV4-3; 7 bases map to TRBD2. The CDR3 runs 16 residues. The germline V gene encodes CDR1 LGHNA and CDR2 YSLEER. V lost 0 bases, J lost 5 bases, and 8 bases stayed unmatched. The CDR3 DNA follows: TGCGCCAGCAGCCAAGATCGACTAGCAACCATAGATACGCAGTATTTT. This encodes CASSQDRLATIDTQYF.

The chain carries TRBV28 and TRBJ2-5, with 11 nucleotides matching TRBD2. Germline assignment: CDR1 MDHEN and CDR2 SYDVKM. The CDR3 loop spans 18 amino acids. With V trimmed by 4 bases and J by 1 base, 11 bases remained unmatched. The chain's CDR3 is CASSSLAGGVKLQETQYF. CDR3 coding DNA: TGTGCCAGCAGTTCGCTAGCGGGGGGCGTAAAACTCCAAGAGACCCAGTACTTC.

This clone was picked up one time. The rearrangement uses TRBV7-8 and TRBJ1-5; D is perhaps TRBD1 (5 bases). The CDR3 has 14 residues. Looked up from germline, CDR1 is SGHVS and CDR2 is FQNEAQ. V was shortened by 4 bases and J by 2 bases, with 9 bases between the two germline ends. The CDR3 loop is CASSSDSRNQPQHF. The CDR3, as DNA: TGTGCCAGCAGCTCCGACAGCCGCAATCAGCCCCAGCATTTT.

The chain links TRBV3-1 (or the pseudogene TRBV3-2) to TRBJ2-5; maybe TRBD1 (6 bases). The CDR3 sequence is 13 residues long. V shed 3 bases and J shed 4 bases, with 9 bases lying between them. Germline assignment: CDR1 LGHDT and CDR2 YNNKEL (reference sequence). CDR3 in DNA: TGTGCCAGCAGCCACGCACAGGGAGAGACCCAGTACTTC. Its protein product is CASSHAQGETQYF.

The chain recombines TRBV12-3 or TRBV12-4 with TRBJ1-2; D gene uncertain. The V end was cut by 6 bases, the J end by 8 bases, with 16 bases between. The CDR3 has 13 residues. CDR3 loop: CASSPTSLLGYTF. CDR3 bases: TGTGCCAGCAGCCCGACAAGTCTATTGGGCTACACCTTC.

The chain uses TRBV24-1 and TRBJ1-3; tentatively, D is TRBD1 (5 bases). The CDR3 is 15 residues long. V shed 4 bases and J shed 2 bases, with 11 bases lying between them. Germline V gene lookup returns CDR1 KGHDR and CDR2 SFDVKD. As DNA, the CDR3 is TGTGCCACCAGTGACCCCCGGGGGGCTGGAAACACCATATATTTT. Its translation: CATSDPRGAGNTIYF.

The chain is built from TRBV18 and TRBJ2-3; 9 bases are shared with TRBD2. CDR3 length: 15 amino acids. Germline trimming cut 0 bases from V and 3 bases from J; bases unmatched to any gene: 1. Germline assignment: CDR1 KGHSH and CDR2 LQKENI. The chain's CDR3 is CASSPPLAGTDTQYF. The CDR3 DNA reads TGTGCCAGCTCACCACCGCTAGCGGGAACAGATACGCAGTATTTT.

The chain's CDR3 is CASSQGLAGGTDTQYF. For the CDR3, the DNA is TGCGCCAGCAGCCAAGGCCTAGCGGGGGGGACAGATACGCAGTATTTT. J is TRBJ2-3 and V is TRBV4-3, with 12 bases lining up with TRBD2. V gave up 1 base and J gave up 3 bases; unmatched junction bases: 2. The germline gives CDR1 LGHNA, CDR2 YSLEER. The length of the CDR3 is 16 residues.

The J gene is TRBJ1-2, the V gene TRBV28, with TRBD1 identical over 9 bases. Germline V CDR1 and CDR2: MDHEN, SYDVKM. The CDR3 contains 14 residues. With 2 bases clipped from V and 7 bases from J, the junction kept 5 bases outside the gene matches. The CDR3 loop is CASSLSGTGSGYTF. Here the CDR3 DNA reads TGTGCCAGCAGTTTAAGTGGGACAGGGTCTGGCTACACCTTC.

V usage is TRBV4-3 and J usage is TRBJ1-5; no definite D call. V was shortened by 0 bases and J by 9 bases, with 12 bases between the two germline ends. The germline CDR1 and CDR2 sequences are LGHNA and YSLEER. The CDR3 totals 14 residues. Here the CDR3 reads CASSQDRVRGPQHF. The CDR3 nucleotides read TGCGCCAGCAGCCAAGATCGCGTCCGGGGGCCCCAGCATTTT.